This T cell receptor (beta chain) was profiled in a study of shared clonotypes between healthy human individuals (dated by TCRdb to 2020 to 2022). About the investigation overall: The cohort included three men and a couple of women between 18 and 49 years of age. For each donor, CD4 naive and CD4 memory were each run on three plates, CD8 naive on two plates, and CD8 memory on one plate. To estimate repertoire size and how much clonotype sharing occurs between individuals, the study deeply sequenced the blood TCR repertoires of several healthy adults. Libraries were prepared and TCR repertoires were sequenced by different laboratories using diverse techniques, in order to increase sequencing depth and limit assay-specific biases. Each donor's leukapheresis produced roughly between about 0.9 and 9.5 billion PBMCs.

Using the deep immunoSEQ assay, TCR CDR3 regions were amplified from genomic DNA by multiplex PCR. For each cell subset, the extracted genomic DNA was distributed evenly across all wells of several immunoSEQ 96-well plates, and each plate served as one replicate. For sorted subsets, each replicate PCR was loaded with about 200 ng genomic DNA, equivalent to 30,000 or so T cell genomes. The purified libraries were quantified using a Qubit 3.0 fluorometer, sized with a Bioanalyzer 2100, and then quantified again using the KAPA Library Quantification kit. Each immunoSEQ 96-well plate was sequenced on its own single-read 150-cycle Illumina NextSeq 550 flow cell. The study's own analysis went as follows. The immunoSEQ output contained only junctional sequences without quality scores, so filtering could not match that applied to full-length reads. To assign V/J genes and CDR3, sequences were annotated using PyIR, a Python wrapper for IgBLAST v1.9, with IMGT germline references. Reads were filtered out if the reads had weak V/J assignments (E-value above 1e-6), no CDR3, stop codons, out-of-frame junctions, or ambiguous translated residues. V3J clonotypes were defined by identical inferred V gene, J gene, and CDR3 amino acid sequence. Percentage overlap between repertoires was calculated by dividing the number of shared unique clonotypes by the size of the smaller repertoire. RTK rarefaction, the Chao1 estimator, and Recon v2.1 estimates of unobserved clonotypes were used to assess repertoire richness. Generation probabilities for all TCRbeta clonotypes obtained by the gDNA method from a handful of donors were computed using OLGA. Entries here come from immuneACCESS through TCRdb and include only in-frame sequences with V and J called. Some clones fail to appear in such tables; in the studies checked, an unresolved V gene covers under half of the shortfall, and the cause of the remainder is unknown. V, J and clone size reflect that table, while D and trimming were determined from the DNA. This sample gives fewer than 1.6 million clones in total; roughly 98.5% of them show up just once. The ten largest clonotypes hold about 0.35% of the sample.

Summary of the overall study and its limitations: Pairwise subsampling led to the expectation that sequencing depth would affect the degree of clonotype sharing among donors. Rarefaction of sorted-subset datasets indicated incomplete sequencing despite the large sequencing depth. Only blood was sampled, and tissue TCR repertoires likely differ from those in blood. The small number of donors limited the genetic and exposure-history diversity represented. Sharing across a handful of donors was observed for 5% to 6.5% of naive CD4, 3% to 3.5% of naive CD8, over 2% of memory CD4, and 0.4% of memory CD8 clonotypes. Estimated clonotype richness was generally larger for naive than for memory subsets. Clonotypes shared by all four sorted-subset donors showed higher generation probabilities than non-shared clonotypes.

Comments on this clone: This receptor's antigen is unknown. It has no much larger one-base neighbor in the sample; base qualities were not kept. Other nucleotide sequences from this sample produce the same CDR3.

The donors were healthy, HIV-negative adults with no recently reported acute infections or vaccinations. Every donor was a Caucasian adult residing in Nashville, Tennessee, USA. CD4+ T cells were enriched by magnetic negative selection; naive cells were then positively selected on CD45RA, and the negative fraction formed the memory subset. Blood was collected by leukapheresis, and PBMCs were isolated by Ficoll-Histopaque density gradient centrifugation and then cryopreserved in liquid nitrogen vapor phase. Purity and quantity of every magnetically sorted T cell population were checked by analytical flow cytometry. From each sorted fraction, genomic DNA was isolated and quantified by UV absorbance on a Nanodrop 2000c. Ends trimmed: V by 0 bases, J by 7 bases; bases unmatched to a gene: 3. Including cysteine and phenylalanine, the CDR3 has 14 amino acids. CDR3 DNA only is kept here, 42 bases in frame from base 1. CDR1 and CDR2 are drawn from the germline V gene: SGDLS, YYNGEE.

The sequenced material came from naive CD4+ T cells sorted from blood. Interpreted using the paper, the cell subset or site label stands for: CD45RA+ positively selected. The receptor's source is a man aged 30 to 39 in good health. The chain uses TRBV9 and TRBJ2-1, with 8 central nucleotides matching TRBD2. The base sequence is TGTGCCAGCAGCGTAGCGGGAGGGCCTAATGAGCAGTTCTTC. Its amino acids are CASSVAGGPNEQFF.